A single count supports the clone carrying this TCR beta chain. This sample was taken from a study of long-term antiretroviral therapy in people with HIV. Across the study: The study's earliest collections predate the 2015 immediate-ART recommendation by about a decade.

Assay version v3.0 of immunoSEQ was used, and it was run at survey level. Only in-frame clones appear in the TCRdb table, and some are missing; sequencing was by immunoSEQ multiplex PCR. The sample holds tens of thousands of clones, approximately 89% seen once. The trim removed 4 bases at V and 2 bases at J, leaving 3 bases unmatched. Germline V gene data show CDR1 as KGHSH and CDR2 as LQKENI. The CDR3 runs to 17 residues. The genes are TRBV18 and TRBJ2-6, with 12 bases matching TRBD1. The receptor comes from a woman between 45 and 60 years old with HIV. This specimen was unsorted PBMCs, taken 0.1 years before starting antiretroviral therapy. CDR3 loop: CASSLGTGGAGANVLTF. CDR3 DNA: TGTGCCAGCTCACTCGGGACAGGGGGCGCTGGGGCCAACGTCCTGACTTTC.